This TCR beta chain was found in a study of blood T cell repertoires in COVID-19. For the study at large: Spain, Italy and the United States supplied samples that represented acute and convalescent COVID-19. In each case, the material was cDNA or gDNA derived from T cells, B-cell-depleted T cells, or PBMCs.

Authors' methods: Reference gene primers were amplified, and this amplification served to estimate nucleated cell counts. Profiled with immunoSEQ multiplex PCR; TCRdb holds only in-frame clones, not every one. V, J and clone size reflect that table, while D and trimming were determined from the DNA. The sample lists about 89,000 clones, roughly 90% occurring once. Germline-derived CDR1 and CDR2 are MDHEN and SYDVKM. The V and J ends lost 6 bases and 9 bases, in that order; junction bases with no gene match: 23. The CDR3 is made up of 18 amino acids. The clonotype comes from a man aged 80 or over with active or convalescent COVID-19. The sequenced sample consisted of peripheral blood. The chain employs TRBV28 and TRBJ2-1; 7 bases are shared with TRBD2. As DNA, the CDR3 is TGTGCCAGCAGGGGCTGGTTGGGCGGGGGTAGCGCCGGGGGTGAGCAGTTCTTC. This encodes CASRGWLGGGSAGGEQFF. The variable domain in full, completed from reference TRBV28 and TRBJ2-1, reads DVKVTQSSRYLVKRTGEKVFLECVQDMDHENMFWYRQDPGLGLRLIYFSYDVKMKEKGDIPEGYSVSREKKERFSLILESASTNQTSMYLCASRGWLGGGSAGGEQFFGPGTRLTVL.